Below, 11 T cell receptor beta chains from the same sample are listed, as sequenced in a study of blood T cells in healthy people across ages. Sample-barcoded 5' priming and a J-beta primer mix drove a second PCR of 7 to 11 cycles. In TCRdb, the 5' RACE reads were re-called with MiXCR into one record per CDR3 protein. The table lists about 690,000 distinct CDR3 sequences, approximately 40% of them singletons, with about 30% in the top ten. The sequenced material came from blood. The source of these receptors is a man at least 80 years old in good health.

The rearrangement uses TRBV9 and TRBJ2-3; no definite D call. The V gene's germline CDR1 is SGDLS and CDR2 YYNGEE. The V end lost 3 bases, the J end lost 4 bases, and 18 bases lay between the germline ends. CDR3 length: 16 amino acids. The DNA for the CDR3 is TGTGCCAGCAGCGACCTTGAGGTGGGTTACCCAGATACGCAGTATTTT. Residues: CASSDLEVGYPDTQYF.

Worth noting for this clonotype: A much larger clone differs from this one at a single base, so this may be a read error. The gene calls are TRBV12-3 or TRBV12-4 and TRBJ1-1; possible D gene TRBD1, 5 bases. V lost 5 bases to trimming and J lost 1 base, with 11 bases between them. There are 14 residues in the CDR3. As DNA, the CDR3 is TGTGCCAGCAGTGTGGGACGGGCGAACACTGAAGCTTTCTTT. Its translation: CASSVGRANTEAFF.

The rearrangement uses TRBV6-2 or TRBV6-3 and TRBJ2-7; D may be TRBD2 (5 bases). V was cut by 0 bases and J by 0 bases, with 9 bases left in between. Germline-derived CDR1 and CDR2 are MNHEY and SVGEGT. The length of the CDR3 is 15 residues. CDR3 region: CASSYSRVNSYEQYF. The CDR3 DNA reads as TGTGCCAGCAGTTACTCGCGGGTCAACTCCTACGAGCAGTACTTC.

This clonotype came up a few times. This chain connects TRBV27 to TRBJ1-1; TRBD1 matches at 7 bases. There are 19 residues in the CDR3. Trimming at V came to 1 base and at J to 5 bases, leaving 19 bases not matched to a gene. Germline V gene sequence: CDR1 MNHEY, CDR2 SMNVEV (reference sequence). The CDR3 is CASSLYPPQGGNRWTEAFF. For the CDR3, the DNA is TGTGCCAGCAGTTTATACCCCCCCCAGGGGGGGAACAGATGGACTGAAGCTTTCTTT.

This clonotype was seen many times. The V and J genes are TRBV10-3 and TRBJ2-7, with 12 bases fitting TRBD1. Germline CDR1 is ENHRY and CDR2 is SYGVKD. Trimming took 3 bases from V and 3 from J; bases not matched to a gene: 3. The CDR3 has 15 residues. CDR3 bases: TGTGCCATCAGTGATCGGGACAGGGGGCTCTACGAGCAGTACTTC. This codes for CAISDRDRGLYEQYF.

The rearrangement joins TRBV6-2 or TRBV6-3 to TRBJ2-3; TRBD1 might be the D (7 bases). V lost 8 bases and J 11 bases, leaving 17 bases between the germline ends. The CDR3 has 12 amino acids. Germline CDR1 and CDR2: MNHEY and SVGEGT. The CDR3 DNA is TGTGCCAGCGGTACGCTCAGGGGGGAGCAGTATTTT. Translating it yields CASGTLRGEQYF.

The CDR3 DNA reads TGTGCCAGCAGTAGTCCCCCAAGGGGACAGGGAAAAGAGACCCAGTACTTC. This encodes CASSSPPRGQGKETQYF. The chain combines TRBV6-2 or TRBV6-3 with TRBJ2-5; 9 positions match TRBD1. This CDR3 has 17 residues. Germline V lookup: CDR1 MNHEY, CDR2 SVGEGT. J was trimmed by 3 bases and V by 5 bases; bases with no gene match: 13.

CDR3 sequence (DNA): TGTGCCAGTAACGACAGGGTTTCGGGCTACACCTTC. This translates into CASNDRVSGYTF. V usage is TRBV18 and J usage is TRBJ1-2, with 7 bases identical to TRBD1. The CDR3 spans 12 residues. The V gene's germline CDR1 is KGHSH and CDR2 LQKENI. V gave up 9 bases and J gave up 8 bases; unmatched junction bases: 9.

V gene TRBV6-1 combines with J gene TRBJ1-1; D unresolved. Trimming cost V 7 bases and J 0 bases, with 9 bases left between them. The CDR3 is 13 residues long. Germline CDR1 MNHNS, CDR2 SASEGT. CDR3 sequence (DNA): TGTGCCAGCAAGAACAGAATGAACACTGAAGCTTTCTTT. Translation gives CASKNRMNTEAFF.

This clonotype appeared a few times. This chain uses TRBV27 with TRBJ2-7, with D tentatively TRBD1 or TRBD2 (5 bases each). Trimming took off 4 bases at V and 3 bases at J, with 16 bases between the two ends. The CDR3 is made up of 15 amino acids. In germline, CDR1 is MNHEY, CDR2 SMNVEV (reference sequence). This chain's CDR3 is CASSSLGDVVYEQYF. In DNA form, the CDR3 reads TGTGCCAGCAGTTCCCTCGGGGACGTCGTCTACGAGCAGTACTTC.

This clonotype was picked up a small number of times. The chain has TRBV7-2 and TRBJ1-2; D ambiguous. Trimming removed 1 base at V and 0 bases at J, with 6 bases between. The germline V gene encodes CDR1 SGHTA and CDR2 FQGNSA. The CDR3 has 14 amino acids. The CDR3 DNA sequence: TGTGCCAGCAGCTTAGGGGGAGCTAACTATGGCTACACCTTC. Its translation is CASSLGGANYGYTF.